The subject of this entry is one TCR beta chain. In the authors' workflow: Amplification from reference gene primers served as the basis for estimated nucleated cell counts. Measured with immunoSEQ multiplex PCR; TCRdb has only the in-frame clones, and not every one. The V and J calls and clone size were taken over from that table, and D and trimming were inferred from the DNA. The profile shows about 59,000 clones, roughly 91% of them singletons. In germline, CDR1 is LNHDA, CDR2 SQIVND (reference sequence). There are 16 residues in the CDR3. Trimming at V came to 4 bases and at J to 1 base, leaving 7 bases not matched to a gene. The data derive from a study of blood T cell repertoires in COVID-19. Looking at the study overall: The United States, Italy and Spain were the sources of the acute and convalescent COVID-19 samples. From T cells, B-cell-depleted T cells, or PBMCs came the material, which was cDNA or gDNA.

The sequence was obtained from a human donor in a cohort sampled during active COVID-19. The specimen was peripheral blood. The chain couples TRBV19 to TRBJ2-3; 8 bases agree with TRBD1. The CDR3 loop is CASSTLRGQGTDTQYF. The CDR3 nucleotides read TGTGCCAGTAGTACCCTTCGGGGACAGGGCACAGATACGCAGTATTTT.